The 4 T cell receptor beta chains reported below all come from one sample, sequenced in a study of blood T cells in healthy people across ages. Combining a sample-barcoded 5' primer with a J-beta primer mix, a second PCR ran for 7 to 11 cycles. In TCRdb, the 5' RACE reads were re-called with MiXCR into one record per CDR3 protein. Altogether roughly 1.6 million distinct CDR3 sequences are present, around 36% being singletons, with the ten largest covering approximately 10%. Sequencing was carried out using blood. Receptors were obtained from a woman aged 25 to 39 in good health.

This sequence joins TRBV28 and TRBJ2-4, with unresolved D. Gene TRBJ2-7 matches the end of the DNA better, so the J call may be wrong. The CDR3 covers 13 residues. The germline V gene has CDR1 MDHEN and CDR2 SYDVKM. The CDR3 bases are TGTGCCAGCAGTTTACTAGATACCTACGAGCAGTACTTC. Translated, it gives CASSLLDTYEQYF.

This clonotype was observed a few times. The chain uses TRBV10-3 and TRBJ2-7; 9 nucleotides agree with TRBD1. The germline gives CDR1 ENHRY, CDR2 SYGVKD. The length of the CDR3 is 14 residues. With 4 bases clipped from V and 4 bases from J, the junction kept 5 bases outside the gene matches. The CDR3 reads CAISATGGGYEQYF. As DNA, the CDR3 is TGTGCCATCAGTGCAACAGGGGGCGGGTACGAGCAGTACTTC.

This clonotype was seen a handful of times. The V call is TRBV2, the J call TRBJ2-1, with D perhaps matching TRBD1 (6 bases). Looked up from germline, CDR1 is SNHLY and CDR2 is FYNNEI. The CDR3 totals 11 residues. Trimming left V 9 bases short and J 6 bases short, with 9 bases between. CDR3 residues: CARKQGNEQFF. The CDR3 bases are TGTGCCAGGAAACAGGGCAATGAGCAGTTCTTC. Full variable domain (remainder filled in from reference TRBV2 and TRBJ2-1): EPEVTQTPSHQVTQMGQEVILRCVPISNHLYFYWYRQILGQKVEFLVSFYNNEISEKSEIFDDQFSVERPDGSNFTLKIRSTKLEDSAMYFCARKQGNEQFFGPGTRLTVL.

The gene calls are TRBV4-1 and TRBJ2-7; a weak D match, TRBD2 (6 bases). V lost 3 bases to trimming and J lost 1 base, with 19 bases between them. Germline V gives CDR1 MGHRA, CDR2 YSYEKL. The CDR3 has 17 amino acids. CDR3 residues: CASSHFPQGLVSYEQYF. The CDR3 bases are TGCGCCAGCAGCCACTTTCCCCAGGGACTGGTATCCTACGAGCAGTACTTC.